The 2 T cell receptor beta chains below were found in one sample sequenced in a study of regulatory T cells in long-lasting Graves disease (dated by TCRdb to the early 2020s). Taken with the paper, the label for time point translates to: newly diagnosed GD, antithyroid drugs for less than 3 months. For both TCR sequencing and RNA sequencing, RNA was extracted from PBMCs in TRIzol. The library relied on multiplex PCR. Instrument on record: Illumina HiSeq 4000. To build TCR beta libraries, CDR3 regions were amplified by Arm-PCR using iRepertoire HTBI primers. TCRdb cleaned the public reads at Q25 with fastp, built clones with MiXCR and kept in-frame beta chains. Each record represents a unique CDR3 protein, reported with the most common genes and DNA among its rows. This sample has about 610,000 distinct CDR3 sequences in its table, and about 16% of those were observed once. The ten largest account for approximately 12% of the sample.

These records were also assigned to another study, of T cells in Graves' hyperthyroidism and ophthalmopathy.

The input for sequencing was peripheral blood mononuclear cells (PBMCs), taken at new diagnosis, from a patient treated with antithyroid drugs. The receptors shown here come from a man aged 18 to 30 with Graves disease. Donor details come from another sample of the same person, matched by shared clones.

This sequence joins TRBV28 and TRBJ2-1; 10 positions match TRBD2. Germline-derived CDR1 and CDR2 are MDHEN and SYDVKM. The ends lost 2 bases at V and 3 bases at J; junction bases unmatched: 7. This CDR3 spans 17 amino acids. This chain's CDR3 is CASSLRPSGSGYNEQFF. For the CDR3, the DNA is TGTGCCAGCAGTTTAAGGCCTAGCGGGAGTGGCTACAATGAGCAGTTCTTC.

There are many counts of this clonotype. This chain uses TRBV11-2 with TRBJ1-1, with a tentative D call TRBD1 (6 bases). This CDR3 region has 15 residues. Trimming shortened V by 1 base and J by 3 bases, and 12 bases separated the two germline ends. Looked up from germline, CDR1 is SGHAT and CDR2 is FQNNGV. The CDR3 coding sequence is TGTGCCAGCAGCTTAGCCGCGGGACACCACACTGAAGCTTTCTTT. Protein sequence: CASSLAAGHHTEAFF.